This section outlines one TCR beta chain sequence together with its context. Assay: immunoSEQ multiplex PCR; the TCRdb copy retains only in-frame clones and omits some. This table has about 92,000 clones, 90% appearing once. The data are from a study of T cell responses to AZD1222 COVID-19 vaccine. Germline V gene sequence: CDR1 KGHDR, CDR2 SFDVKD. Trimming removed 4 bases at V and 5 bases at J, with 13 bases between. The CDR3 loop spans 14 amino acids. The sample consisted of peripheral blood, taken on day 0 of AZD1222 vaccination. The V and J genes are TRBV24-1 and TRBJ1-1; D may be TRBD1 (6 bases). The sequence was obtained from an adult in good health. This CDR3 reads CATSDPGARTEAFF. The CDR3, as DNA: TGTGCCACCAGTGACCCGGGGGCGAGGACTGAAGCTTTCTTT.